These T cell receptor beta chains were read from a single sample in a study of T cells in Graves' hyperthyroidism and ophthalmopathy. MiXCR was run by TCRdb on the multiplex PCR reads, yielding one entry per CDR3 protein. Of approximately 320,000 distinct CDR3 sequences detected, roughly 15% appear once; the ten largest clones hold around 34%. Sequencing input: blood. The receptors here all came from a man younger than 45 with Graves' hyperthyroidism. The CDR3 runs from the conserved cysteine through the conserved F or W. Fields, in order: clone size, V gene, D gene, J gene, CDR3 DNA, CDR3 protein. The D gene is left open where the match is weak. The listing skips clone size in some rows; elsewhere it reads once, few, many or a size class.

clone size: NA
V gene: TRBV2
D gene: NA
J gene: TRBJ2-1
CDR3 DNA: TGTGCCAGCAGTTACTACGGGGAAGAGCAGTTCTTC
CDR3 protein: CASSYYGEEQFF

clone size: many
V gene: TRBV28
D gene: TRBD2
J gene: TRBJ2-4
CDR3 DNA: TGTGCCAGCAGTTGGAGGACTAGCGGGCATGCAATAGCCAAAAACATTCAGTACTTC
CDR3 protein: CASSWRTSGHAIAKNIQYF

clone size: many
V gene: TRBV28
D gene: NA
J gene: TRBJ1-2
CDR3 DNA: TGTGCCAGCAGCCCGACTAACTATGGCTACACCTTC
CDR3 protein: CASSPTNYGYTF

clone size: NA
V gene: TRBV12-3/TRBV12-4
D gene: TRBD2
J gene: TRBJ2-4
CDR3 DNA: TGTGCCAGCAGGCAGACTAGCGGGACAAAAAACATTCAGTACTTC
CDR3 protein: CASRQTSGTKNIQYF

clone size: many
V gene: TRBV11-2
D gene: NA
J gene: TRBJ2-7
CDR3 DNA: TGTGCCAGCAGCCAAGGACAGACTTTAGTCTACGAGCAGTACTTC
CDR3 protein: CASSQGQTLVYEQYF

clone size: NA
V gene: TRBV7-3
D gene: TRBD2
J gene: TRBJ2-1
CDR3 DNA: TGTGCCAGCAGCTTAAGTTCTCCTAGCGGGAGGGTAGGTAGGCATGAGCAGTTCTTC
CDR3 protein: CASSLSSPSGRVGRHEQFF

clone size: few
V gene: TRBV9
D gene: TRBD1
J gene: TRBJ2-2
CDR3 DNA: TGTGCCAGCAGATGGACAGGGATCGACGGGGAGCTGTTTTTT
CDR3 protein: CASRWTGIDGELFF

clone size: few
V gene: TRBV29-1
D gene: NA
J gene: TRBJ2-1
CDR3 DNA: TGCAGCGCACCACGGGAAGAGGCGGATGAGCAGTTCTTC
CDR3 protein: CSAPREEADEQFF

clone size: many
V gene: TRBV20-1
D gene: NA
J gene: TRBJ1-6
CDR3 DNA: TGCAGTGCTAGCCAGGGGAATTCACCCCTCCACTTT
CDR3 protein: CSASQGNSPLHF

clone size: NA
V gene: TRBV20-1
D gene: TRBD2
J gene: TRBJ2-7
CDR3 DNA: TGCAGTGCTAGAGACGGACGGTCGGCTAGCGGGAGCCCCAGCTTCTACGAGCAGTACTTC
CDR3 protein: CSARDGRSASGSPSFYEQYF

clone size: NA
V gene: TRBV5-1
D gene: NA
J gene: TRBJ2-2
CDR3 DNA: TGCGCCAGCAGCCAGACCCCATCCGGGGAGCTGTTTTTT
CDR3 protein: CASSQTPSGELFF

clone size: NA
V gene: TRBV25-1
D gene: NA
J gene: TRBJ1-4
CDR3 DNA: TGTGCCAGCAGTGAAGTTATCGGGGGGGCTAAGGCGACTAATGAAAAACTGTTTTTT
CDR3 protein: CASSEVIGGAKATNEKLFF

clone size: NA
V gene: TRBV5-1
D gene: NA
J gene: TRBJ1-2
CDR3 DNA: TGCGCCAGCAGCTTGGATCCAGGGACGTCTATTAGCTACACCTTC
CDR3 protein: CASSLDPGTSISYTF

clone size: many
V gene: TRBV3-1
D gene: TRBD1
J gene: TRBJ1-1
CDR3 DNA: TGTGCCAGCAGCCAACCCTTAGCGGGACAGGGATCTCGGGACACTGAAGCTTTCTTT
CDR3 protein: CASSQPLAGQGSRDTEAFF

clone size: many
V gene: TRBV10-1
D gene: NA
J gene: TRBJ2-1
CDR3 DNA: TGCGCCAGCAGTGAGTGGGGGGATGGCTCCCGTGAGCAGTTCTTC
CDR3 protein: CASSEWGDGSREQFF

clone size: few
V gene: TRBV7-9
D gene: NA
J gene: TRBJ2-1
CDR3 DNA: TGTGCCAGCAGCTTAGATGATATAGCTGGGCAGTTCTTC
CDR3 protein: CASSLDDIAGQFF

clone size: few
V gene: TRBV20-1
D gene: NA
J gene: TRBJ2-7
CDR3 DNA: TGCAGTGTGTTATCAGACCTTAGCTCCTACGAGCAGTACTTC
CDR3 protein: CSVLSDLSSYEQYF

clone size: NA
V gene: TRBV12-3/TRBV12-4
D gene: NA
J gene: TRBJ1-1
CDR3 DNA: TGTGCCAGCAGAAGGACAGCCACTGAAGCTTTCTTT
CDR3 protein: CASRRTATEAFF

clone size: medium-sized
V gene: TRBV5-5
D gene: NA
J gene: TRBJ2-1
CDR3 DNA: TGTGCCAGCAGCTTGGGTGGGAATGAGCAGTTCTTC
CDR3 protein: CASSLGGNEQFF

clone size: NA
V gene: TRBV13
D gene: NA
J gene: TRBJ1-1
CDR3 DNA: TGTGCCAGCCGAAATGGGTGGGGTCACACTGAAGCTTTCTTT
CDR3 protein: CASRNGWGHTEAFF

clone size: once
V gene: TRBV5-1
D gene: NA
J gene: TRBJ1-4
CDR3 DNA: TGCGCCAGCAGCTTGGGGGGGGAACTGGTTTTT
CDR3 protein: CASSLGGELVF

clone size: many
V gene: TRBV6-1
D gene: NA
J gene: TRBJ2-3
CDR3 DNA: TGTGCCAGCAGTTCCCAGGGAGGTACACAGGGATTAGATACGCAGTATTTT
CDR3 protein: CASSSQGGTQGLDTQYF

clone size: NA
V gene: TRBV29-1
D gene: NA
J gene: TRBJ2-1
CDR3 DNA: TGCAGCGTAATCACGAACCTAGGGAATGAGCAGTTCTTC
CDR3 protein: CSVITNLGNEQFF

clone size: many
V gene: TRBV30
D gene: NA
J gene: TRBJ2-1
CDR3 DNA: TGTGCCTGGGAACAGGTCGATGAGCAGTTCTTC
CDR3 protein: CAWEQVDEQFF

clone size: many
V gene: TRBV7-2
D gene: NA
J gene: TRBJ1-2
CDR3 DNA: TGTGCCAGCAGCCCAGGCTCCCGCTATGGCTACACCTTC
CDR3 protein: CASSPGSRYGYTF

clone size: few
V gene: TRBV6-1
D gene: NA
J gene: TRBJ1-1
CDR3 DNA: TGTGCCAGCTGGGGGGTGTTGGGGTACACTGAAGCTTTCTTT
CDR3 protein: CASWGVLGYTEAFF

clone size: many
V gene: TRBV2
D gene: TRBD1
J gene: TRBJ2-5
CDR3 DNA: TGTGCCAGCAGTCGAGGGGGCGGAGAGACCCAGTACTTC
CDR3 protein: CASSRGGGETQYF

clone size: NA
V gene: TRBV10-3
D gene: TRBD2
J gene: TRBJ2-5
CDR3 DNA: TGTGCCATCGGGGCTAGCGGGAGAGAAGAGACCCAGTACTTC
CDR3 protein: CAIGASGREETQYF

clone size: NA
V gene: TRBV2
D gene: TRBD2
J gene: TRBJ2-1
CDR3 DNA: TGTGCCAGCAGTGGGGGACTAGCGGGAGGAATTGAGCAGTTCTTC
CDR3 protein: CASSGGLAGGIEQFF

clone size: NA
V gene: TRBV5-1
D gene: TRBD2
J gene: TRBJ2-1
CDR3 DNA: TGCGCCAGCCTATGGACTAGCGGGAGTTCAGAGCAGTTCTTC
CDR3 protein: CASLWTSGSSEQFF

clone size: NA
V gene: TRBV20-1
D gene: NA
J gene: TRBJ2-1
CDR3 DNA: TGCAGTGCTAGAGTATTGGCGAATGAGCAGTTCTTC
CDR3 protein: CSARVLANEQFF

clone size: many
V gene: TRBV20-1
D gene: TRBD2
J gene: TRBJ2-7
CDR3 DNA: TGCAGTGCCCCAGCGGGAGGCCCTACCTACGAGCAGTACTTC
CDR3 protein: CSAPAGGPTYEQYF

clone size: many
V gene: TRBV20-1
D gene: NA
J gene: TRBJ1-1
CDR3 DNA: TGCAGTGCTAGAGTGGGTCCGATCGACACTGAAGCTTTCTTT
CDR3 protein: CSARVGPIDTEAFF

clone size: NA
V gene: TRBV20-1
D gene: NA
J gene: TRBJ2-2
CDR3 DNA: TGCAGTGCTAGGGGGGCGGGCCGGGCATCGAACACCGGGGAGCTGTTTTTT
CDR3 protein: CSARGAGRASNTGELFF

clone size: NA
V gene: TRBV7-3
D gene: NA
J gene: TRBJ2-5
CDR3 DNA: TGTGCCAGCAGTCCCGACAGGCGGGGGACCCAGTACTTC
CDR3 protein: CASSPDRRGTQYF

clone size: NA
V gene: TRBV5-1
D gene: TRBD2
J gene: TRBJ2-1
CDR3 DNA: TGCGCCAGCACCCGTAGACTAGCGGCATACAATGAGCAGTTCTTC
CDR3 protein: CASTRRLAAYNEQFF

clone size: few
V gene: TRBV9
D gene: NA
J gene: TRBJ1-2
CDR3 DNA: TGTGCCAGCAGCGGGTCCCCTCAGGGAAACTATGGCTACACCTTC
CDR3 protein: CASSGSPQGNYGYTF

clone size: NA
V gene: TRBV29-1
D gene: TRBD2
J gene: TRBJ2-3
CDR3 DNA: TGCAGCGTTGAAGGGGCGGGAGCGGGAGATACGCAGTATTTT
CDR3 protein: CSVEGAGAGDTQYF

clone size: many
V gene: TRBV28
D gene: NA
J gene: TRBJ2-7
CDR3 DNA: TGTGCCAGCGGTTCACACACAGGAGAAACCTTCTACGAGCAGTACTTC
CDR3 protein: CASGSHTGETFYEQYF

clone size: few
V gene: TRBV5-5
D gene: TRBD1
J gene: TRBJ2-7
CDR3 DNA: TGTGCCAGCAGCTTGGAGGCAGGGGGCTGGGAGCAGTACTTC
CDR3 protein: CASSLEAGGWEQYF

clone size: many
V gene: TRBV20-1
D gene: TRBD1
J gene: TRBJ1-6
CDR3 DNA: TGCAGTGCTAGGGACAGGGGGGATTCACCCCTCCACTTT
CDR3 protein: CSARDRGDSPLHF

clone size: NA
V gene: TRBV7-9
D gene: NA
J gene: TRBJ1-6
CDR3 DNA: TGTGCCAGCAGCTGGGACGTCGGAAATTCACCCCTCCACTTT
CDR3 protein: CASSWDVGNSPLHF

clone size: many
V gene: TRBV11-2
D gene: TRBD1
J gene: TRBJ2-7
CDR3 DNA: TGTGCCAGCAGCCTTTCGGGGCAGGGGGCCTACGAGCAGTACTTC
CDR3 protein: CASSLSGQGAYEQYF

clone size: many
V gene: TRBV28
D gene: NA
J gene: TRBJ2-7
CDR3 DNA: TGTGCCAGCAGCTCCCGGGGCCGGAGCTCCTACGAGCAGTACTTC
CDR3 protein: CASSSRGRSSYEQYF

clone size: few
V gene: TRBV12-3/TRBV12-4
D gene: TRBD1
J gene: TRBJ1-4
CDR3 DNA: TGTGCCAGCAGGCAGGGACAGGGGGACGAAAAACTGTTTTTT
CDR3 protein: CASRQGQGDEKLFF

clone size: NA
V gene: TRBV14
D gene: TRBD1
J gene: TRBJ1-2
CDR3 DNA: TGTGCCAGCAGCCAAGGCGGACAGGGGAGGATCTATGGCTACACCTTC
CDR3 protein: CASSQGGQGRIYGYTF

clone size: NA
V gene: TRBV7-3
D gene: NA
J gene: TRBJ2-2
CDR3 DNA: TGTGTCAGCAGCACAGACACCGGGGAGCTGTTTTTT
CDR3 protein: CVSSTDTGELFF

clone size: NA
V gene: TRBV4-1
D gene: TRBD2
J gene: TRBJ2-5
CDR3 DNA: TGCGCCAGCAGCCACGATCCGGCTAGCGGGACTGAGACCCAGTACTTC
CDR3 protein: CASSHDPASGTETQYF

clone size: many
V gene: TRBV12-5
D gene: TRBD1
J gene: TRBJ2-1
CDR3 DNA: TGTGCTAGTGGAGTACCGGGACAGGGTAAAGAAGTAGTTAATGAGCAGTTCTTC
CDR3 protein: CASGVPGQGKEVVNEQFF

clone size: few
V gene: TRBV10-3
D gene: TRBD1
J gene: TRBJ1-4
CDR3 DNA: TGTGCCACGGGACAGGGCTCGAATGAAAAACTGTTTTTT
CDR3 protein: CATGQGSNEKLFF

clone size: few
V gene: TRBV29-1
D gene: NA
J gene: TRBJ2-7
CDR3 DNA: TGCAGCGCTGGGGACTACGAGCAGTACTTC
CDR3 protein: CSAGDYEQYF

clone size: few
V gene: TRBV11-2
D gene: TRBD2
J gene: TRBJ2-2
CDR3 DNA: TGTGCCGGAGAGACTAGCGCAACCGGGGAGCTGTTTTTT
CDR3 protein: CAGETSATGELFF

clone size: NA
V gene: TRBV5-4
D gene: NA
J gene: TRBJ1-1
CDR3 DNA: TGTGCCAGCAGCTTGCTGGCCCAGGAAGCTTTCTTT
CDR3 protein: CASSLLAQEAFF

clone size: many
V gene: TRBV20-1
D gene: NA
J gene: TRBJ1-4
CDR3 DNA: TGCAGTGCTAGACCCCCGGGACCCAGGGGAAAACTGTTTTTT
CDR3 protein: CSARPPGPRGKLFF

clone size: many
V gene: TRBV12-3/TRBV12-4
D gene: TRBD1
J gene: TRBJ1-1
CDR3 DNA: TGTGCCAGCAGTTCAGCGAGGGGGACAGCCAACACTGAAGCTTTCTTT
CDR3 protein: CASSSARGTANTEAFF